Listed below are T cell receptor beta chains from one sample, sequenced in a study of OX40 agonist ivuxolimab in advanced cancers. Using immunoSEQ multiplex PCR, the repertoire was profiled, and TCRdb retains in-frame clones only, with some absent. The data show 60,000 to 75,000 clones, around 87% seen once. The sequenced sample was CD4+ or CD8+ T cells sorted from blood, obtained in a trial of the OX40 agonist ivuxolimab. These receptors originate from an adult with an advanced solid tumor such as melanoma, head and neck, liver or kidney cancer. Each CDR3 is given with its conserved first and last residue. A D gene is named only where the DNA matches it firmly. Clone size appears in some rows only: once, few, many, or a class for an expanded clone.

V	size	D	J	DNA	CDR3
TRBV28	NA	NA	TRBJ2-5	TGTGCCAGCAGCTTGGCACTTCAAGAGACCCAGTACTTC	CASSLALQETQYF
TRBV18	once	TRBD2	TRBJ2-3	TGTGCCAGCTGGACCGGGACTAGGTTTGATACGCAGTATTTT	CASWTGTRFDTQYF
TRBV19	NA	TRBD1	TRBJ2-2	TGTGCCAGTACCGGGACAGCCAACACCGGGGAGCTGTTTTTT	CASTGTANTGELFF
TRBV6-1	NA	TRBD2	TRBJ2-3	TGTGCCAGCAGTGAAACTAGCGGGAGTAAAACAGATACGCAGTATTTT	CASSETSGSKTDTQYF
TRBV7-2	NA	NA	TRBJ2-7	TGTGCCAGCAGTAAGCAGGGCTACGAGCAGTACTTC	CASSKQGYEQYF
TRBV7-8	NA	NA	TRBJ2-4	TGTGCCAGCAGCTTAGCCGGGGGGCGAAGGGCCAAAAACATTCAGTACTTC	CASSLAGGRRAKNIQYF
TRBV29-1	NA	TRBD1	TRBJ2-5	TGCAGCGCTGGGGACAGGGGTCATGAGACCCAGTACTTC	CSAGDRGHETQYF
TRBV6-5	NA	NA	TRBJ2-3	TGTGCCAGCAGTTACGGGGCAGGGTCCCCCCCAGATACGCAGTATTTT	CASSYGAGSPPDTQYF
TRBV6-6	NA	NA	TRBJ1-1	TGTGCCAGCAGTTACTCCCGGGGGAACACTGAAGCTTTCTTT	CASSYSRGNTEAFF
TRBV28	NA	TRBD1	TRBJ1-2	TGTGCCAGCAGTCCACCGGACAGGGTGGTAGATGGCTACACCTTC	CASSPPDRVVDGYTF
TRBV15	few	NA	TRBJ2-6	TGTGCCACCAGCATAGGGGCTGGGGCCAACGTCCTGACTTTC	CATSIGAGANVLTF
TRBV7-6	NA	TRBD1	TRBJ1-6	TGTGCCAGCAGCTTAGTGGCAGGGGGCAATTCACCCCTCCACTTT	CASSLVAGGNSPLHF
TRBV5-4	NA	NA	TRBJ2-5	TGTGCCAGCAGACGAACTTCCGGGACGGAAGAGACCCAGTACTTC	CASRRTSGTEETQYF
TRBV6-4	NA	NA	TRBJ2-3	TGTGCCAGCAGTGATCGCGGCGGCACAGATACGCAGTATTTT	CASSDRGGTDTQYF
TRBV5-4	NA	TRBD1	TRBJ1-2	TGTGCCAGCAGCTCTGGACAGGGCCCTTGGGGCTACACCTTC	CASSSGQGPWGYTF
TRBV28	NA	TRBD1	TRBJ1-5	TGTGCCAGCAGTATACAGGGGGGGGGTCAGCCCCAGCATTTT	CASSIQGGGQPQHF
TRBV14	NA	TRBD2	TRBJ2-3	TGTGCCAGCAGCCAGGGACTAGCGGGCACAGATACGCAGTATTTT	CASSQGLAGTDTQYF